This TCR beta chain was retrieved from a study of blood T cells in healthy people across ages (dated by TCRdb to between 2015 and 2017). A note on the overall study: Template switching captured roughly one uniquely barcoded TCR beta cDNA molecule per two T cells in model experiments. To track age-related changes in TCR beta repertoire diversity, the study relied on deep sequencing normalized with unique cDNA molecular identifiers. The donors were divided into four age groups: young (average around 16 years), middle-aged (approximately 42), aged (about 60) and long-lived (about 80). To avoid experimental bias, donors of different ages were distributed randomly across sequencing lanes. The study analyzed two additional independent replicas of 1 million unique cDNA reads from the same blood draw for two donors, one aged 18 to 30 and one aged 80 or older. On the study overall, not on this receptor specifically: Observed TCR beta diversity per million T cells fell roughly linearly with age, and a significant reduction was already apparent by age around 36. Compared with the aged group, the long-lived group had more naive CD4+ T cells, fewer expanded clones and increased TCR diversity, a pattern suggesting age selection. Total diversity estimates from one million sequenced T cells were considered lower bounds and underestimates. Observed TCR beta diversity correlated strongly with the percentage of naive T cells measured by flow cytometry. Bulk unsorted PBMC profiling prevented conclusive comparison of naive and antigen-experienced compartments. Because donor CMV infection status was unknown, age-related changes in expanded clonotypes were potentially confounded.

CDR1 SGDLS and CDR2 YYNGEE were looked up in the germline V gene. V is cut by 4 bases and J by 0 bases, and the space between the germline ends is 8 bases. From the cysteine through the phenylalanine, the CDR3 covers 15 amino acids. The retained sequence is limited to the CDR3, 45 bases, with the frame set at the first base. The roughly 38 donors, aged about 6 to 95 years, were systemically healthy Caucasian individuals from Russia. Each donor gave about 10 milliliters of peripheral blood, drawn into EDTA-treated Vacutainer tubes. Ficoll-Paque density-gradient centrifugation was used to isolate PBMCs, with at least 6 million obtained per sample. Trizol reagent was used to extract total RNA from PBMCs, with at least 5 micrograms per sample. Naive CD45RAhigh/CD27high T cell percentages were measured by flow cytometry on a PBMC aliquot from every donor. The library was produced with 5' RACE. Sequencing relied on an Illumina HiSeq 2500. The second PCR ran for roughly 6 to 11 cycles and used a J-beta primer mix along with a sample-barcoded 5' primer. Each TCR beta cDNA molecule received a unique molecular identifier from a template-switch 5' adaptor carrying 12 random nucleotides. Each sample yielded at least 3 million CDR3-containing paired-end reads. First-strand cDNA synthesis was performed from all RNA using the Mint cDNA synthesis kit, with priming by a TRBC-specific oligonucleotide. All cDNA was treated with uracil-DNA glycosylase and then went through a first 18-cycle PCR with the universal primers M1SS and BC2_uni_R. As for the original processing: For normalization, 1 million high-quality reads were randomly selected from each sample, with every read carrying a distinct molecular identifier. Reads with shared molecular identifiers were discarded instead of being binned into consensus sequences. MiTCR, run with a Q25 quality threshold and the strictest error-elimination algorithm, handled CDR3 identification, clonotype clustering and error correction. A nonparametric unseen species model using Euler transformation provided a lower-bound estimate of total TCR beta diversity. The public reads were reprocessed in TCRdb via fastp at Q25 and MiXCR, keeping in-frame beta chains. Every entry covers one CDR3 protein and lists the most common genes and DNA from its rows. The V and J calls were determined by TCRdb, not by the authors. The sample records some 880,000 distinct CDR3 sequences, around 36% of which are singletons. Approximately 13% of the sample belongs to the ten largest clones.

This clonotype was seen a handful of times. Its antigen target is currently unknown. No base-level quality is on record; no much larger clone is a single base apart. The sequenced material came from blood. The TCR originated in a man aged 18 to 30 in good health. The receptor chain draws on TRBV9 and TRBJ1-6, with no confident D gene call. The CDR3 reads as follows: CASSPTSSYNSPLHF. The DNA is TGTGCCAGCAGCCCGACGAGCTCCTATAATTCACCCCTCCACTTT.